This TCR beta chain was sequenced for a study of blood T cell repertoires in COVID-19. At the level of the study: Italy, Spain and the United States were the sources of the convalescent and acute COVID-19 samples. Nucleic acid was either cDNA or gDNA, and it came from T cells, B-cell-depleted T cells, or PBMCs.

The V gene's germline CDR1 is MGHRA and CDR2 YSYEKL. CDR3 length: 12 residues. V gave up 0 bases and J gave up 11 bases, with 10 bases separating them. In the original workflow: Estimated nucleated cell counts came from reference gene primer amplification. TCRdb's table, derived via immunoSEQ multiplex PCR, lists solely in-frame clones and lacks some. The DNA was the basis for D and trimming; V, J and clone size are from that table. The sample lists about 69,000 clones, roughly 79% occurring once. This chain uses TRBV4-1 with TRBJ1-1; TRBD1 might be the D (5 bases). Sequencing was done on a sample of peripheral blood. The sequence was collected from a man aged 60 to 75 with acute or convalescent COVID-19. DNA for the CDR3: TGCGCCAGCAGCCAAGACAGGGAGGGCGCTTTCTTT. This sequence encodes CASSQDREGAFF.